A selection of T cell receptor beta chains follows, all from one sample in a study of T cell repertoires in cytomegalovirus infection. TCRdb itself ran the reads through MiXCR, one entry per CDR3 protein. Altogether some 680,000 distinct CDR3 sequences are present, 35% to 40% being singletons, with the ten largest covering around 2.6%. The sample consisted of PBMCs. These TCRs come from a human donor in good health (CMV status not recorded). Some clones in this sample may be carry-over from other donors' samples. Each CDR3 is given with its conserved first and last residue. The D gene is left open where the match is weak. The size field is filled for only some rows; it gives once, few, many or a size class.

v_call: TRBV12-3/TRBV12-4
clone_size: few
j_call: TRBJ2-5
d_call: NA
cdr3_aa: CASSPVVAGETQYF
cdr3_nt: TGTGCCAGCAGCCCTGTTGTCGCGGGGGAGACCCAGTACTTC

v_call: TRBV3-1
clone_size: NA
j_call: TRBJ2-7
d_call: TRBD1
cdr3_aa: CASSQRLDRKSYEQYF
cdr3_nt: TGTGCCAGCAGCCAGAGACTGGACAGGAAGTCCTACGAGCAGTACTTC

v_call: TRBV19
clone_size: NA
j_call: TRBJ1-5
d_call: NA
cdr3_aa: CASSPGHVSNQPQHF
cdr3_nt: TGTGCCAGTAGTCCGGGACACGTTAGCAATCAGCCCCAGCATTTT

v_call: TRBV7-8
clone_size: many
j_call: TRBJ2-7
d_call: NA
cdr3_aa: CASSLARGGQKHEQYF
cdr3_nt: TGTGCCAGCAGCTTAGCGAGAGGTGGTCAGAAGCACGAGCAGTACTTC

v_call: TRBV4-1
clone_size: NA
j_call: TRBJ1-2
d_call: TRBD1
cdr3_aa: CASSQDKQGAMGGGYTF
cdr3_nt: TGCGCCAGCAGCCAAGATAAACAGGGGGCGATGGGAGGTGGCTACACCTTC

v_call: TRBV19
clone_size: few
j_call: TRBJ1-1
d_call: NA
cdr3_aa: CASSIRGSEAFF
cdr3_nt: TGTGCCAGTAGTATTAGAGGCTCTGAAGCTTTCTTT

v_call: TRBV12-3/TRBV12-4
clone_size: many
j_call: TRBJ1-3
d_call: NA
cdr3_aa: CASSLSGNTIYF
cdr3_nt: TGTGCCAGCAGTTTAAGTGGAAACACCATATATTTT

v_call: TRBV11-2
clone_size: few
j_call: TRBJ2-3
d_call: NA
cdr3_aa: CASSFDRKADTQYF
cdr3_nt: TGTGCCAGCAGCTTCGACCGCAAGGCAGATACGCAGTATTTT

v_call: TRBV28
clone_size: few
j_call: TRBJ2-1
d_call: TRBD2
cdr3_aa: CASRGWDSGSSSYNEQFF
cdr3_nt: TGTGCCAGTCGGGGTTGGGATAGCGGGAGCTCCTCCTACAATGAGCAGTTCTTC

v_call: TRBV20-1
clone_size: NA
j_call: TRBJ2-5
d_call: NA
cdr3_aa: CSARDKGIGETQYF
cdr3_nt: TGCAGTGCTAGAGATAAAGGGATTGGAGAGACCCAGTACTTC

v_call: TRBV7-8
clone_size: few
j_call: TRBJ2-5
d_call: TRBD1
cdr3_aa: CASRSDRVPETQYF
cdr3_nt: TGTGCCAGCAGGTCAGACAGGGTACCAGAGACCCAGTACTTC

v_call: TRBV5-1
clone_size: NA
j_call: TRBJ1-1
d_call: NA
cdr3_aa: CASSLPSQEAFF
cdr3_nt: TGCGCCAGCAGCCTACCCTCACAGGAAGCTTTCTTT

v_call: TRBV2
clone_size: NA
j_call: TRBJ1-5
d_call: NA
cdr3_aa: CASSRIGEIRPQHF
cdr3_nt: TGTGCCAGCAGTAGGATAGGGGAAATACGGCCCCAGCATTTT

v_call: TRBV15
clone_size: few
j_call: TRBJ1-5
d_call: NA
cdr3_aa: CATSRERGSNQPQHF
cdr3_nt: TGTGCCACCAGCAGAGAAAGGGGAAGCAATCAGCCCCAGCATTTT

v_call: TRBV6-2/TRBV6-3
clone_size: NA
j_call: TRBJ2-4
d_call: NA
cdr3_aa: CASSYLAKNIQYF
cdr3_nt: TGTGCCAGTAGTTACTTAGCCAAAAACATTCAGTACTTC

v_call: TRBV28
clone_size: many
j_call: TRBJ1-5
d_call: TRBD1
cdr3_aa: CASSLPGQGNQPQHF
cdr3_nt: TGTGCCAGCAGTCTCCCGGGACAGGGCAATCAGCCCCAGCATTTT

v_call: TRBV5-1
clone_size: NA
j_call: TRBJ2-3
d_call: TRBD2
cdr3_aa: CASSTGGEDTQYF
cdr3_nt: TGCGCCAGCAGCACGGGGGGTGAAGATACGCAGTATTTT

v_call: TRBV7-6
clone_size: NA
j_call: TRBJ2-7
d_call: NA
cdr3_aa: CASSLVAAGTQYEQYF
cdr3_nt: TGTGCCAGCAGCTTAGTGGCGGCAGGTACCCAATACGAGCAGTACTTC

v_call: TRBV6-1
clone_size: few
j_call: TRBJ2-1
d_call: NA
cdr3_aa: CASSEGRISSYNEQFF
cdr3_nt: TGTGCCAGCAGTGAGGGGAGAATTTCCTCCTACAATGAGCAGTTCTTC

v_call: TRBV25-1
clone_size: NA
j_call: TRBJ2-7
d_call: TRBD2
cdr3_aa: CASERAGGQSYEQYF
cdr3_nt: TGTGCCAGCGAAAGGGCGGGGGGGCAGTCCTACGAGCAGTACTTC

v_call: TRBV7-3
clone_size: NA
j_call: TRBJ1-1
d_call: NA
cdr3_aa: CASSFKQRTEAFF
cdr3_nt: TGTGCCAGCAGTTTTAAGCAGAGAACTGAAGCTTTCTTT

v_call: TRBV28
clone_size: NA
j_call: TRBJ2-3
d_call: NA
cdr3_aa: CASSLFSGRAGTDTQYF
cdr3_nt: TGTGCCAGCAGTCTCTTTTCAGGGCGAGCAGGCACAGATACGCAGTATTTT

v_call: TRBV6-5
clone_size: NA
j_call: TRBJ1-1
d_call: NA
cdr3_aa: CASRKEGVGNTEAFF
cdr3_nt: TGTGCCAGCAGAAAAGAGGGAGTCGGGAACACTGAAGCTTTCTTT

v_call: TRBV4-2
clone_size: few
j_call: TRBJ1-5
d_call: NA
cdr3_aa: CASSQVDGVNQPQHF
cdr3_nt: TGTGCCAGCAGCCAAGTCGACGGGGTGAATCAGCCCCAGCATTTT

v_call: TRBV7-9
clone_size: NA
j_call: TRBJ2-3
d_call: NA
cdr3_aa: CASSIRDTHTDTQYF
cdr3_nt: TGTGCCAGCAGCATACGGGACACGCACACAGATACGCAGTATTTT

v_call: TRBV2
clone_size: once
j_call: TRBJ2-5
d_call: TRBD2
cdr3_aa: CASVTSGSISETQYF
cdr3_nt: TGTGCCAGCGTAACTAGCGGGAGTATCTCGGAGACCCAGTACTTC

v_call: TRBV27
clone_size: few
j_call: TRBJ1-4
d_call: NA
cdr3_aa: CASQGVTNEKLFF
cdr3_nt: TGTGCCAGTCAGGGAGTGACTAATGAAAAACTGTTTTTT

v_call: TRBV25-1
clone_size: NA
j_call: TRBJ2-1
d_call: TRBD2
cdr3_aa: CASSTRLAGGPEQFF
cdr3_nt: TGTGCCAGCAGTACACGGCTAGCGGGAGGGCCTGAGCAGTTCTTC

v_call: TRBV7-3
clone_size: many
j_call: TRBJ1-6
d_call: NA
cdr3_aa: CASSLYGPKSDYNSPLHF
cdr3_nt: TGTGCCAGCAGCTTATACGGACCAAAGTCCGATTATAATTCACCCCTCCACTTT

v_call: TRBV19
clone_size: NA
j_call: TRBJ1-1
d_call: NA
cdr3_aa: CASSAVGTGLSTEAFF
cdr3_nt: TGTGCCAGTAGTGCCGTCGGCACAGGGTTGAGCACTGAAGCTTTCTTT

v_call: TRBV28
clone_size: NA
j_call: TRBJ1-4
d_call: TRBD1
cdr3_aa: CASSLPNRGTNEKLFF
cdr3_nt: TGTGCCAGCAGTTTACCAAACAGGGGAACTAATGAAAAACTGTTTTTT

v_call: TRBV4-2
clone_size: once
j_call: TRBJ1-2
d_call: NA
cdr3_aa: CASSQDPQGRYGYTF
cdr3_nt: TGTGCCAGCAGCCAAGATCCGCAGGGCCGCTATGGCTACACCTTC

v_call: TRBV28
clone_size: NA
j_call: TRBJ2-3
d_call: TRBD2
cdr3_aa: CASSPATSGTTDTQYF
cdr3_nt: TGTGCCAGCAGTCCCGCCACTAGCGGGACAACAGATACGCAGTATTTT

v_call: TRBV12-3/TRBV12-4
clone_size: NA
j_call: TRBJ1-2
d_call: TRBD1
cdr3_aa: CASSYTTGAGYGYTF
cdr3_nt: TGTGCCAGCAGTTATACGACAGGGGCGGGCTATGGCTACACCTTC

v_call: TRBV28
clone_size: NA
j_call: TRBJ1-1
d_call: NA
cdr3_aa: CASSLGVGRGTTFF
cdr3_nt: NA

v_call: TRBV12-3/TRBV12-4
clone_size: few
j_call: TRBJ1-3
d_call: TRBD1
cdr3_aa: CASSLNFRVLDRGTGNTIYF
cdr3_nt: TGTGCCAGCAGTTTAAATTTTAGGGTTTTGGACAGGGGCACTGGAAACACCATATATTTT

v_call: TRBV10-3
clone_size: NA
j_call: TRBJ1-6
d_call: TRBD1
cdr3_aa: CAIYGGTGDSPLHF
cdr3_nt: TGTGCCATCTACGGAGGGACAGGGGATTCACCCCTCCACTTT

v_call: TRBV11-3
clone_size: NA
j_call: TRBJ2-2
d_call: NA
cdr3_aa: CASSLVTGDMFF
cdr3_nt: TGTGCCAGCAGTTTGGTCACCGGGGATATGTTTTTT

v_call: TRBV7-9
clone_size: few
j_call: TRBJ2-7
d_call: TRBD1
cdr3_aa: CASSLAGYRGVYEQYF
cdr3_nt: TGTGCCAGCAGCTTAGCGGGTTACAGGGGTGTCTACGAGCAGTACTTC

v_call: TRBV5-6
clone_size: NA
j_call: TRBJ2-7
d_call: NA
cdr3_aa: CASSLGDNFYEQYF
cdr3_nt: TGTGCCAGCAGCTTGGGAGACAACTTCTACGAGCAGTACTTC

v_call: TRBV23-1
clone_size: NA
j_call: TRBJ2-2
d_call: NA
cdr3_aa: CASSHIGANTGELFF
cdr3_nt: TGCGCCAGCAGTCATATAGGGGCGAACACCGGGGAGCTGTTTTTT

v_call: TRBV20-1
clone_size: many
j_call: TRBJ2-3
d_call: NA
cdr3_aa: CSARAGVVTDTQYF
cdr3_nt: TGCAGTGCTAGAGCGGGAGTAGTAACAGATACGCAGTATTTT

v_call: TRBV28
clone_size: NA
j_call: TRBJ2-1
d_call: NA
cdr3_aa: CASREAVSSYNEQFF
cdr3_nt: TGTGCCAGCAGGGAAGCGGTAAGCTCCTACAATGAGCAGTTCTTC

v_call: TRBV7-2
clone_size: many
j_call: TRBJ1-6
d_call: NA
cdr3_aa: CASSNSGTEYNSPLHF
cdr3_nt: TGTGCCAGCAGCAACTCCGGGACCGAGTATAATTCACCCCTCCACTTT

v_call: TRBV18
clone_size: NA
j_call: TRBJ2-1
d_call: TRBD2
cdr3_aa: CASSPWILAGNNEQFF
cdr3_nt: TGTGCCAGCTCACCATGGATACTAGCGGGAAACAATGAGCAGTTCTTC

v_call: TRBV27
clone_size: NA
j_call: TRBJ1-2
d_call: NA
cdr3_aa: CASSLSGARGSTF
cdr3_nt: TGTGCCAGCAGTTTATCGGGGGCTCGGGGCTCCACCTTC

v_call: TRBV7-3
clone_size: NA
j_call: TRBJ1-2
d_call: NA
cdr3_aa: CASSPGPPDGYTF
cdr3_nt: TGTGCCAGCAGCCCGGGACCCCCTGATGGCTACACCTTC

v_call: TRBV20-1
clone_size: NA
j_call: TRBJ1-4
d_call: NA
cdr3_aa: CSARDLRANEKLFF
cdr3_nt: TGCAGTGCTAGAGATCTACGAGCTAATGAAAAACTGTTTTTT

v_call: TRBV5-4
clone_size: NA
j_call: TRBJ1-1
d_call: TRBD1
cdr3_aa: CASSLAPGTESLEAFF
cdr3_nt: TGTGCCAGCAGCTTGGCCCCCGGGACAGAGAGCCTTGAAGCTTTCTTT

v_call: TRBV7-2
clone_size: few
j_call: TRBJ1-4
d_call: NA
cdr3_aa: CASSPYGTGAGAGEKLFF
cdr3_nt: TGTGCCAGCAGCCCTTATGGTACGGGCGCAGGGGCAGGTGAAAAACTGTTTTTT

v_call: TRBV27
clone_size: NA
j_call: TRBJ2-7
d_call: NA
cdr3_aa: CASSPFRNSYEQYF
cdr3_nt: TGTGCCAGCAGTCCCTTCCGGAATTCCTACGAGCAGTACTTC

v_call: TRBV2
clone_size: few
j_call: TRBJ2-4
d_call: TRBD2
cdr3_aa: CASRRGLGRIQYF
cdr3_nt: TGTGCCAGCAGGAGGGGACTAGGGAGAATTCAGTACTTC

v_call: TRBV7-2
clone_size: NA
j_call: TRBJ1-3
d_call: NA
cdr3_aa: CASSEGGRGNTIYF
cdr3_nt: TGTGCCAGCAGCGAGGGTGGCCGAGGAAACACCATATATTTT